This TCR beta chain was retrieved from a study of blood T cell repertoires in COVID-19. On the study more broadly: Collection of acute and convalescent COVID-19 samples took place in the United States, Italy and Spain. Nucleic acid was either cDNA or gDNA, and it came from T cells, B-cell-depleted T cells, or PBMCs.

In the study's own analysis: Quantification of nucleated cells was approximated via reference gene primer amplification. Sequenced by immunoSEQ multiplex PCR; TCRdb stores in-frame clones only, minus some. That table is the source of V, J and clone size, and D and trimming were worked out from the DNA. The repertoire holds 180,000 or so clones, 80% to 90% seen once, with 2% to 3% in the top ten. The ends were cut back, 3 bases at V and 9 bases at J, with 24 bases in the middle. Germline V lookup: CDR1 SNHLY, CDR2 FYNNEI. This CDR3 is 16 amino acids long. The V gene is TRBV2, the J gene TRBJ2-7; D remains unclear. The source of this sequence is a man between 40 and 49 years old with active or convalescent COVID-19. Sequencing was performed on peripheral blood. Here the CDR3 reads CASSDRRTSVGSGQYF. CDR3 coding DNA: TGTGCCAGCAGTGATAGACGCACTTCAGTCGGGTCGGGGCAGTACTTC.